This T cell receptor (beta chain) emerged from a study of technical replicates of blood from a handful of donors. TCRdb keeps only in-frame clones here, not all; method: immunoSEQ multiplex PCR. The table lists about 14,000 clones, under 85% of them singletons. Germline lookup yields CDR1 SGHTS and CDR2 YDEGEE. Trimming took 5 bases from V and 8 from J, leaving 17 bases between them. The CDR3 has 14 amino acids. In this sample, this clone turned up a few times. J is TRBJ2-4 and V is TRBV5-8; D possibly corresponds to TRBD1 (5 bases). The source is a human donor in good health. Material for sequencing was PBMCs. The CDR3: CASSFPQGFDIQYF. As DNA, the CDR3 is TGTGCCAGCAGTTTCCCTCAGGGCTTCGACATTCAGTACTTC.